This passage covers 30 T cell receptor beta chains from one sample sequenced in a study of CD8+CD57+ T cells in acquired aplastic anemia. Genomic DNA was employed as the template in profiling TCR beta VDJ and CDR3. A single record per CDR3 protein comes from TCRdb applying MiXCR to the reads. The sample has approximately 180,000 distinct CDR3 sequences; roughly half are singletons. It was patients with CD8+CD57+ cell expansion by flow cytometry who were chosen for sequencing. The sequenced sample consisted of sorted CD4+, CD8+, or CD8+CD57+ T cells (not recorded which) from PBMCs. All receptors derive from a human donor with aplastic anemia.

About this clonotype itself: This could be a read error, since a much larger clone is one nucleotide away. This chain links TRBV9 with TRBJ2-1; possibly TRBD2 for D (5 bases). The CDR3 has 13 residues. Germline CDR1 and CDR2: SGDLS and YYNGEE. The V end was cut by 3 bases, the J end by 6 bases, with 10 bases between. The CDR3 DNA sequence: TGTGCCAGCAGCGCTCTGGGGAGCAATGAGCAGTTCTTC. Translated, it gives CASSALGSNEQFF.

The chain uses TRBV5-6 and TRBJ2-1, with TRBD2 matching over 9 bases. The ends lost 2 bases at V and 5 bases at J; junction bases unmatched: 8. Germline CDR1 reads SGHDT; CDR2 reads YYEEEE. The CDR3 sequence is 16 residues long. CDR3 protein: CASSFALAGLHNEQFF. DNA for the CDR3: TGTGCCAGCAGCTTCGCGCTAGCGGGATTACACAATGAGCAGTTCTTC.

This clonotype was observed many times. The chain uses TRBV6-5 and TRBJ2-1; 7 positions match TRBD1. With 7 bases clipped from V and 0 bases from J, the junction kept 6 bases outside the gene matches. The CDR3 length is 15 residues. Germline V gene sequence: CDR1 MNHEY, CDR2 SVGAGI. The CDR3 coding sequence is TGTGCCAGCAAGACGGACAGGAGCTCCTACAATGAGCAGTTCTTC. Protein product: CASKTDRSSYNEQFF.

This clonotype was seen only once. The J gene is TRBJ1-1, the V gene TRBV9, with 7 bases lining up with TRBD1. Looked up from germline, CDR1 is SGDLS and CDR2 is YYNGEE. This CDR3 region has 16 residues. V lost 3 bases to trimming and J lost 1 base; unmatched junction nucleotides: 9. CDR3 protein: CASSAGQVFSNTEAFF. The CDR3 DNA sequence: TGTGCCAGCAGCGCTGGACAGGTCTTTTCGAACACTGAAGCTTTCTTT.

The rearrangement joins TRBV15 to TRBJ1-1; D is uncertain. CDR3 length: 13 residues. V was shortened by 0 bases and J by 2 bases, with 4 bases between the two germline ends. Germline V lookup: CDR1 LNHNV, CDR2 YYDKDF (reference sequence). CDR3 loop: CATSRDANTEAFF. The CDR3 region has the DNA TGTGCCACCAGCAGAGATGCTAACACTGAAGCTTTCTTT.

The chain recombines TRBV27 with TRBJ1-4; TRBD1 matches at 8 bases. This CDR3 comprises 15 residues. V was pared by 0 bases and J by 10 bases, with 7 bases of the junction left unmatched. Germline V gene data show CDR1 as MNHEY and CDR2 as SMNVEV (reference sequence). This chain's CDR3 is CASSLSGTGSGKLFF. Here the CDR3 DNA reads TGTGCCAGCAGTTTATCAGGGACAGGCAGTGGAAAACTGTTTTTT.

The chain employs TRBV29-1 and TRBJ2-7, with a weak D call TRBD1 (5 bases). V lost 1 base to trimming and J lost 5 bases, with 12 bases between them. CDR3 length: 13 amino acids. Germline lookup yields CDR1 SQVTM and CDR2 ANQGSEA. CDR3 coding DNA: TGCAGCGTTGAAGGTCAGGGTATCAACGAGCAGTACTTC. Translating it yields CSVEGQGINEQYF.

The chain couples TRBV10-3 to TRBJ2-4, with 7 bases matching TRBD2. The V segment lost 0 bases and the J segment 6 bases; nucleotides outside the gene matches: 8. The length of the CDR3 is 16 residues. Germline CDR1 reads ENHRY; CDR2 reads SYGVKD. The CDR3 sequence is CAISESYFWGGNIQYF. The CDR3 region has the DNA TGTGCCATCAGTGAGTCGTATTTTTGGGGGGGAAACATTCAGTACTTC.

This clonotype occurred many times. V is TRBV20-1 and J is TRBJ2-2; a possible D gene is TRBD2 (6 bases). Germline V gene lookup returns CDR1 DFQATT and CDR2 SNEGSKA (reference sequence). With 1 base removed from V and 6 bases from J, the gap between germline ends came to 15 bases. The CDR3 loop spans 15 amino acids. The CDR3 nucleotides read TGCAGTGCTAGAGCAATGTTCGGGAGTCCCGGGGAGCTGTTTTTT. Translating it yields CSARAMFGSPGELFF.

This clonotype was counted a few times. This chain uses TRBV7-8 with TRBJ2-2; D perhaps matches TRBD1 (5 bases). Germline V gives CDR1 SGHVS, CDR2 FQNEAQ. This CDR3 is 12 amino acids long. V dropped 5 bases and J dropped 8 bases, with 9 bases sitting between them. The DNA of the CDR3 is TGTGCCAGCAGCCGTTACAGGGGGGAGCTGTTTTTT. This encodes CASSRYRGELFF.

This clonotype was observed a few times. J is TRBJ1-1 and V is TRBV7-6, with 8 positions matching TRBD1. The ends lost 5 bases at V and 8 bases at J; junction bases unmatched: 4. The germline V gene encodes CDR1 SGHVS and CDR2 FNYEAQ. This CDR3 contains 12 residues. CDR3 protein: CASSPGQGEAFF. The CDR3 coding sequence is TGTGCCAGCAGCCCAGGACAGGGAGAAGCTTTCTTT.

J is TRBJ2-1 and V is TRBV2; 9 nucleotides agree with TRBD2. The length of the CDR3 is 15 residues. CDR1 SNHLY and CDR2 FYNNEI come from the germline V gene. Trimming cost V 6 bases and J 4 bases; bases outside gene matches: 7. In nucleotides, the CDR3 is TGTGCCAGCAGAATCGGGACTAGCCGTTACAATGAGCAGTTCTTC. Translation gives CASRIGTSRYNEQFF.

This chain uses TRBV3-1 with TRBJ2-2; TRBD2 matches at 8 bases. This CDR3 has 16 residues. Trimming cost V 3 bases and J 6 bases; bases outside gene matches: 9. From germline, CDR1 is LGHDT and CDR2 YNNKEL (reference sequence). The CDR3 is CASSHPSGGPAGELFF. CDR3 coding DNA: TGTGCCAGCAGCCATCCGAGCGGGGGTCCGGCCGGGGAGCTGTTTTTT.

The chain joins TRBV6-1 to TRBJ2-3, with D tentatively TRBD2 (7 bases). Trimming left V 7 bases short and J 0 bases short, with 14 bases between. Germline V gene sequence: CDR1 MNHNS, CDR2 SASEGT. The CDR3 totals 15 residues. In DNA, the CDR3 is TGTGCCAGCATTAAACGGGGGGCGAGCACAGATACGCAGTATTTT. Protein: CASIKRGASTDTQYF.

As to this clonotype: It may be a read error: a sequence one base away is much more abundant. V gene TRBV11-3 combines with J gene TRBJ2-2, with TRBD2 as a possible D gene (5 bases). This CDR3 comprises 13 residues. The germline V gene encodes CDR1 SGHNT and CDR2 YENEEA. The CDR3 region is CASSFSRTGELSF. The CDR3 DNA follows: TGTGCCAGCAGCTTCTCCCGGACCGGGGAGCTGTCTTTT.

This clonotype was recorded many times. This chain links TRBV29-1 with TRBJ1-5; 11 nucleotides line up with TRBD1. Germline values: CDR1 SQVTM, CDR2 ANQGSEA. V dropped 4 bases and J dropped 1; count of bases not matched to a gene: 9. The length of the CDR3 is 17 residues. The CDR3 nucleotides read TGCAGCGTTGTATTCGGACAGGGGGCTATGAGCAATCAGCCCCAGCATTTT. Translating gives CSVVFGQGAMSNQPQHF.

This clonotype was observed at least ten times. This chain uses TRBV7-2 with TRBJ2-3, with 10 bases matching TRBD1. The CDR3 covers 15 residues. Losses at the gene ends were 1 base for V and 4 bases for J; bases not matched to a gene: 2. Germline V lookup: CDR1 SGHTA, CDR2 FQGNSA. CDR3 DNA: TGTGCCAGCAGCTTAGGGACAGGGGGGTCAGATACGCAGTATTTT. The encoded protein is CASSLGTGGSDTQYF. The full variable domain, with the rest looked up from reference TRBV7-2 and TRBJ2-3, is GAGVSQSPSNKVTEKGKDVELRCDPISGHTALYWYRQSLGQGLEFLIYFQGNSAPDKSGLPSDRFSAERTGGSVSTLTIQRTQQEDSAVYLCASSLGTGGSDTQYFGPGTRLTVL.

In this sample, this clonotype turned up a few times. This may come from a read error, since a much larger clone is one base off. V and J are TRBV6-1 and TRBJ2-3; possibly TRBD1 for D (6 bases). The CDR3 is made up of 16 amino acids. Germline V gene lookup returns CDR1 MNHNS and CDR2 SASEGT. With 6 bases removed from V and 2 bases from J, the gap between germline ends came to 18 bases. CDR3 nucleotides: TGTGCCAGCAGCCTACGTACAGGGCGAGTCACAGATACGCAGTATTTT. Its protein is CASSLRTGRVTDTQYF.

This clonotype was recorded once. The chain joins TRBV12-3 or TRBV12-4 to TRBJ1-1, with D unclear. With 3 bases removed from V and 5 bases from J, the gap between germline ends came to 13 bases. This CDR3 is built from 14 residues. The CDR3 DNA follows: TGTGCCAGCAGTTTTTGGCCGGTGGAAACTGAAGCTTTCTTT. This sequence encodes CASSFWPVETEAFF.

This clonotype has at least ten counts. This chain uses TRBV20-1 with TRBJ1-4, with a tentative D call TRBD1 (5 bases). The ends were cut back, 3 bases at V and 1 base at J, with 18 bases in the middle. The CDR3 sequence is 17 residues long. Germline CDR1 DFQATT, CDR2 SNEGSKA (reference sequence). The CDR3 bases are TGCAGTGCTAGGGAGGGGTGGGCAGGCGGAACTAATGAAAAACTGTTTTTT. Protein product: CSAREGWAGGTNEKLFF.

The chain uses TRBV10-3 and TRBJ1-5; D is possibly TRBD1 (5 bases). CDR1 is ENHRY, CDR2 SYGVKD, per germline. Trimming left V 8 bases short and J 5 bases short, with 13 bases between. The CDR3 is made up of 13 amino acids. The chain's CDR3 is CAIRMGVDQPQHF. In nucleotides, the CDR3 is TGTGCCATCCGGATGGGGGTCGATCAGCCCCAGCATTTT.

The sample holds many counts of this clonotype. The chain uses TRBV3-1 and TRBJ2-7; D is perhaps TRBD2 (6 bases). The germline V and J ends were trimmed by 1 base and 6 bases, with 10 bases remaining between them. CDR3 size: 13 residues. CDR1 and CDR2 from the germline V gene are LGHDT and YNNKEL (reference sequence). The DNA of the CDR3 is TGTGCCAGCAGCCAAGTCTTGCGGGGCGAGCAGTACTTC. Residues: CASSQVLRGEQYF.

The rearrangement uses TRBV2 and TRBJ2-7; possible D gene TRBD1, 5 bases. The V end was cut by 6 bases, the J end by 4 bases, with 13 bases between. This CDR3 is 13 amino acids long. Germline V lookup: CDR1 SNHLY, CDR2 FYNNEI. The CDR3, as DNA: TGTGCCAGCAGACAGGTGTTTCGATACGAGCAGTACTTC. This codes for CASRQVFRYEQYF.

In its sample, this clonotype was seen many times. The junction and the germline gene differ at one end; a read error may be behind it. This rearrangement joins TRBV20-1 to TRBJ2-1; 7 bases are shared with TRBD2. The CDR3 contains 9 residues. Germline lookup yields CDR1 DFQATT and CDR2 SNEGSKA (reference sequence). The CDR3 is CSASKAGIF. The CDR3 nucleotides are TGCAGTGCTAGTAAAGCGGGGATCTTC.

This clonotype was detected a few times. The chain uses TRBV3-1 and TRBJ1-1; 7 nucleotides match TRBD1. In germline, CDR1 is LGHDT, CDR2 YNNKEL (reference sequence). This CDR3 is built from 17 residues. V dropped 0 bases and J dropped 0; count of bases not matched to a gene: 7. CDR3 amino acids: CASSQEQGLHMNTEAFF. Written as DNA, the CDR3 is TGTGCCAGCAGCCAAGAACAGGGGCTCCATATGAACACTGAAGCTTTCTTT.

This clonotype was seen many times. The V and J genes are TRBV18 and TRBJ2-7; no reliable D call. The ends were cut back, 2 bases at V and 2 bases at J, with 10 bases in the middle. The germline V gene encodes CDR1 KGHSH and CDR2 LQKENI. This CDR3 spans 14 amino acids. CDR3 amino acids: CASSPSGGTYEQYF. In DNA form, the CDR3 reads TGTGCCAGCTCACCATCTGGCGGCACCTACGAGCAGTACTTC.

The V and J genes are TRBV2 and TRBJ1-3, with a possible D match to TRBD1 (6 bases). The CDR3 sequence is 13 residues long. Germline loops: CDR1 SNHLY, CDR2 FYNNEI. Trimming removed 6 bases from V and 9 bases from J, with 15 bases in between. The CDR3 reads CASSLGRGGTIYF. Here the CDR3 DNA reads TGTGCCAGCAGCTTGGGCAGGGGAGGCACCATATATTTT.

Concerning this clonotype: Germline is not matched at one junction end, which may reflect a read error. The chain combines TRBV2 with TRBJ2-2, with D unresolved. Looked up from germline, CDR1 is SNHLY and CDR2 is FYNNEI. CDR3 size: 12 residues. The CDR3 coding sequence is TGTGCCAGCAGGGAAGACACCGGGGAGCTGTTTTTT. It specifies CASREDTGELFF.

Note on this clonotype: It may be a read error: a sequence one base away is much more abundant. This rearrangement joins TRBV5-4 to TRBJ1-2; perhaps TRBD1 as D (6 bases). Germline V gene sequence: CDR1 SGHNT, CDR2 YYREEE (reference sequence). This CDR3 has 15 amino acids. The CDR3 DNA is TGTGCCTGCAGCTTAGGGGGTTCTACTAACTATGGCTACACCTTC. Residues: CACSLGGSTNYGYTF.

With regard to this clonotype: A clone one base away is much larger, so this may be a read error. This rearrangement joins TRBV9 to TRBJ1-3, with D possibly TRBD1 on 5 matching bases. CDR1 is SGDLS, CDR2 YYNGEE, per germline. The CDR3 has 17 residues. CDR3 DNA sequence: TGTGCCAGCAGCGTAGCGTCCGACAGACACTCTGGAAACACCATGTATTTT. This encodes CASSVASDRHSGNTMYF. Full variable domain (missing parts from reference TRBV9 and TRBJ1-3): DSGVTQTPKHLITATGQRVTLRCSPRSGDLSVYWYQQSLDQGLQFLIQYYNGEERAKGNILERFSAQQFPDLHSELNLSSLELGDSALYFCASSVASDRHSGNTMYFGEGSWLTVV.